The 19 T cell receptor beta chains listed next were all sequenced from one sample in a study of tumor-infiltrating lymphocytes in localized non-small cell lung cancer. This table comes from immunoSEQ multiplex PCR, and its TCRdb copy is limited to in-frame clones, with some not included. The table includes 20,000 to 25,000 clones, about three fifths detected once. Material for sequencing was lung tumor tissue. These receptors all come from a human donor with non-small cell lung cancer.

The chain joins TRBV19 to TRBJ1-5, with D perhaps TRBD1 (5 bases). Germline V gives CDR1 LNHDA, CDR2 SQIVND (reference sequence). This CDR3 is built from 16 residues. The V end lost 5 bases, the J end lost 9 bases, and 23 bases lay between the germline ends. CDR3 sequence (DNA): TGTGCCAGTAGTGACCACCAGCAGGGAGTAGGTGGGCCCCAGCATTTT. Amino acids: CASSDHQQGVGGPQHF. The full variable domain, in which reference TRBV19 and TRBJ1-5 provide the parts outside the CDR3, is DGGITQSPKYLFRKEGQNVTLSCEQNLNHDAMYWYRQDPGQGLRLIYYSQIVNDFQKGDIAEGYSVSREKKESFPLTVTSAQKNPTAFYLCASSDHQQGVGGPQHFGDGTRLSIL.

The CDR3 DNA reads as TGCGCCAGCAGCTTTCGTGGGAGCGGTACAGATACGCAGTATTTT. It yields the protein CASSFRGSGTDTQYF. The V and J genes are TRBV5-1 and TRBJ2-3; D may be TRBD2 (5 bases). The ends were cut back, 2 bases at V and 3 bases at J, with 13 bases in the middle. CDR1 is SGHRS, CDR2 YFSETQ, per germline. This CDR3 is 15 amino acids long. Complete variable domain (other parts from reference TRBV5-1 and TRBJ2-3): KAGVTQTPRYLIKTRGQQVTLSCSPISGHRSVSWYQQTPGQGLQFLFEYFSETQRNKGNFPGRFSGRQFSNSRSEMNVSTLELGDSALYLCASSFRGSGTDTQYFGPGTRLTVL.

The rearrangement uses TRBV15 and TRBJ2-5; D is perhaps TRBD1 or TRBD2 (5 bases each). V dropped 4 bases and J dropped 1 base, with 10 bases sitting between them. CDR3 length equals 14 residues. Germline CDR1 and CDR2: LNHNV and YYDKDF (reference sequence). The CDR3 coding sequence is TGTGCCACCAGCATGGGGGAAATCCAAGAGACCCAGTACTTC. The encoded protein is CATSMGEIQETQYF. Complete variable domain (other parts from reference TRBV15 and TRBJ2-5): DAMVIQNPRYQVTQFGKPVTLSCSQTLNHNVMYWYQQKSSQAPKLLFHYYDKDFNNEADTPDNFQSRRPNTSFCFLDIRSPGLGDTAMYLCATSMGEIQETQYFGPGTRLLVL.

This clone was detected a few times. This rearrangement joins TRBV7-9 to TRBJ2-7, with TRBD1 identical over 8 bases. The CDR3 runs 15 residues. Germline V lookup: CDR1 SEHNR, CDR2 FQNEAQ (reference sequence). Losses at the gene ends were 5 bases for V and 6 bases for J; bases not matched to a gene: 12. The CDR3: CASSAPGTGWAEQYF. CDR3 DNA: TGTGCCAGCAGCGCCCCCGGGACAGGATGGGCCGAGCAGTACTTC. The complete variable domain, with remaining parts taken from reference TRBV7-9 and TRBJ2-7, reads DTGVSQNPRHKITKRGQNVTFRCDPISEHNRLYWYRQTLGQGPEFLTYFQNEAQLEKSRLLSDRFSAERPKGSFSTLEIQRTEQGDSAMYLCASSAPGTGWAEQYFGPGTRLTVT.

The CDR3 region has the DNA TGTGCCAGCAGTGGGGACTTCCACTCCTACGAGCAGTACTTC. Translated, it gives CASSGDFHSYEQYF. This rearrangement joins TRBV28 to TRBJ2-7; D possibly corresponds to TRBD2 (6 bases). V lost 5 bases and J lost 0, with 11 bases in between. The CDR3 covers 14 residues. CDR1 MDHEN and CDR2 SYDVKM come from the germline V gene.

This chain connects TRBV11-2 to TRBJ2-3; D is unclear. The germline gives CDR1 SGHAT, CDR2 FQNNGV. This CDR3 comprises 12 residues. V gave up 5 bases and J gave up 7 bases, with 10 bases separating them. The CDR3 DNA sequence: TGTGCCAGCAGCAAGCAAGCCTATACGCAGTATTTT. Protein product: CASSKQAYTQYF.

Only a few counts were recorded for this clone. CDR3 sequence: CASSRGTGVSEQYF. The CDR3 coding sequence is TGTGCCAGCAGTCGGGGGACAGGGGTTTCCGAGCAGTACTTC. This chain joins TRBV7-2 and TRBJ2-7; TRBD1 aligns across 10 bases. CDR1 and CDR2 from the germline V gene are SGHTA and FQGNSA. V trimming: 6 bases; J trimming: 6 bases; junction bases outside the gene matches: 8. This CDR3 has 14 amino acids. Variable domain in full (rest from reference TRBV7-2 and TRBJ2-7): GAGVSQSPSNKVTEKGKDVELRCDPISGHTALYWYRQSLGQGLEFLIYFQGNSAPDKSGLPSDRFSAERTGGSVSTLTIQRTQQEDSAVYLCASSRGTGVSEQYFGPGTRLTVT.

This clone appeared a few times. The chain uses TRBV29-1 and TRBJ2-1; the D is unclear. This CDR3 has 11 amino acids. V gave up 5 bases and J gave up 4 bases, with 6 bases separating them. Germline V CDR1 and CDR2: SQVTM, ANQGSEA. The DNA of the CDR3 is TGCAGCGTTTACCGATACAATGAGCAGTTCTTC. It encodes CSVYRYNEQFF.

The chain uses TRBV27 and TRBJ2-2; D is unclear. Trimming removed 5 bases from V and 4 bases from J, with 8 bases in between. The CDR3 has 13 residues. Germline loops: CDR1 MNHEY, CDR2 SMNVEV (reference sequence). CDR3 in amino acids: CASSLVRTGELFF. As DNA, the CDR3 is TGTGCCAGCAGTCTTGTCCGCACCGGGGAGCTGTTTTTT.

The chain's CDR3 is CASSRAIGGTEAFF. As DNA, the CDR3 is TGTGCCAGCAGCCGGGCTATTGGTGGCACTGAAGCTTTCTTT. V and J are TRBV6-5 and TRBJ1-1, with D uncertain. There are 14 residues in the CDR3. The germline V gene has CDR1 MNHEY and CDR2 SVGAGI. Trimming removed 6 bases at V and 4 bases at J, with 15 bases between.

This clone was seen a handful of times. CDR3: CASSLDALNTEAFF. The CDR3 DNA follows: TGTGCCAGCAGCTTAGATGCCTTGAACACTGAAGCTTTCTTT. The V call is TRBV7-9, the J call TRBJ1-1; D is unclear. The V end was cut by 1 base, the J end by 0 bases, with 6 bases between. The germline CDR1 and CDR2 sequences are SEHNR and FQNEAQ (reference sequence). CDR3 length: 14 residues.

The CDR3, as DNA: TGTGCCAGCATGAATGGGGGCGTGAACACTGAAGCTTTCTTT. Protein product: CASMNGGVNTEAFF. The chain has TRBV6-1 and TRBJ1-1, with D perhaps matching TRBD1 (6 bases). V was clipped by 7 bases and J by 0 bases, with 12 bases between them. This CDR3 is 14 amino acids long. Germline CDR1 reads MNHNS; CDR2 reads SASEGT.

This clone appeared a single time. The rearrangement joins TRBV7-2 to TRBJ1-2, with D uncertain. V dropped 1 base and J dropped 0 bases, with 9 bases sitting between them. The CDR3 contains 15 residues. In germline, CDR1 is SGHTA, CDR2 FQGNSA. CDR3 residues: CASSLVAQANYGYTF. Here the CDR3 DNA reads TGTGCCAGCAGCTTAGTAGCACAAGCTAACTATGGCTACACCTTC.

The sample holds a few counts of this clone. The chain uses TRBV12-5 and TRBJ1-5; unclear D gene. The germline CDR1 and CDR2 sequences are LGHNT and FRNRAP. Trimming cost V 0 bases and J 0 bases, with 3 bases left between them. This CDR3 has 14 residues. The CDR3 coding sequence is TGTGCTAGTGGTTTGGTAACTAGCAATCAGCCCCAGCATTTT. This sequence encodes CASGLVTSNQPQHF. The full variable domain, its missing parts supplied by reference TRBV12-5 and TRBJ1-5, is DARVTQTPRHKVTEMGQEVTMRCQPILGHNTVFWYRQTMMQGLELLAYFRNRAPLDDSGMPKDRFSAEMPDATLATLKIQPSEPRDSAVYFCASGLVTSNQPQHFGDGTRLSIL.

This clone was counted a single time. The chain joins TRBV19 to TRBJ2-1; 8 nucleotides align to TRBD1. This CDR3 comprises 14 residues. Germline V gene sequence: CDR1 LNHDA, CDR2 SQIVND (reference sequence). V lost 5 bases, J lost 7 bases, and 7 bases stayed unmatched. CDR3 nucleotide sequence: TGTGCCAGTAGTCTCGGACAGGGAGTTAATGAGCAGTTCTTC. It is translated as CASSLGQGVNEQFF.

The DNA of the CDR3 is TGTGCCAGCAGTTCAGGGGGCGCGGGGTACAATGAGCAGTTCTTC. Amino acids: CASSSGGAGYNEQFF. The chain joins TRBV27 to TRBJ2-1, with 8 bases that match TRBD1. The CDR3 extends over 15 amino acids. With 4 bases clipped from V and 4 bases from J, the junction kept 6 bases outside the gene matches. Looked up from germline, CDR1 is MNHEY and CDR2 is SMNVEV (reference sequence).

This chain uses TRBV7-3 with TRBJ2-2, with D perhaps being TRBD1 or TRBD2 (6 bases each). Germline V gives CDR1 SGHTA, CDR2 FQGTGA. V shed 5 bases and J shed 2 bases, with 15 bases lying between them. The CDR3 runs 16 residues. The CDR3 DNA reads TGTGCCAGCAGCCCTGGGGGGCACTCCAACACCGGGGAGCTGTTTTTT. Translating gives CASSPGGHSNTGELFF. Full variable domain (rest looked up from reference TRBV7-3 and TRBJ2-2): GAGVSQTPSNKVTEKGKYVELRCDPISGHTALYWYRQSLGQGPEFLIYFQGTGAADDSGLPNDRFFAVRPEGSVSTLKIQRTERGDSAVYLCASSPGGHSNTGELFFGEGSRLTVL.

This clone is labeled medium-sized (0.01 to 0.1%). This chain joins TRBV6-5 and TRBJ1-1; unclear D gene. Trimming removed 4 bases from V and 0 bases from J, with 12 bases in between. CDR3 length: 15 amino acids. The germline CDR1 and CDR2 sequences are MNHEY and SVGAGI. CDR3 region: CASSSGWGVNTEAFF. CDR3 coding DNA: TGTGCCAGCAGTTCCGGCTGGGGTGTGAACACTGAAGCTTTCTTT.

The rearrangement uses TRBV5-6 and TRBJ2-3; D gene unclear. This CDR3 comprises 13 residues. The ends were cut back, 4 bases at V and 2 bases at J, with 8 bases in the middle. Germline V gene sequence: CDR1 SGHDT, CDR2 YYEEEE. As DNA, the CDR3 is TGTGCCAGCAGCCGGCCAAACACAGATACGCAGTATTTT. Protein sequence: CASSRPNTDTQYF.